This TCR beta chain emerged from a study of cytotoxic CD8 clonotypes in ibrutinib-treated CLL. Across the whole study: After median 68 months, approximately 14 stayed in remission, about twelve progressed; responses some 25 partial, 2 complete.

Some clones are missing from TCRdb's copy, which holds only in-frame ones; the method was immunoSEQ multiplex PCR. The profile covers around 70,000 clones, with about nine tenths appearing a single time and around 3.1% taken by the ten largest. Study-level points and caveats: Higher clonality was seen at ibrutinib response and a return toward baseline at progression. Pretreatment clonality was elevated relative to age-matched healthy donors and paralleled circulating CD8+ T-cell counts.

For this clone: Its target is not known.

Specimen: PBMCs, collected after 12 months of ibrutinib treatment. The receptor was isolated from a human donor with chronic lymphocytic leukemia.

CDR3 region: CASSVAGDQETQYF. The CDR3 DNA sequence: TGTGCCAGCAGCGTAGCGGGGGATCAAGAGACCCAGTACTTC. The V gene is TRBV9, the J gene TRBJ2-5; possible D gene TRBD2, 6 bases. Germline V lookup: CDR1 SGDLS, CDR2 YYNGEE. V lost 0 bases and J lost 2, with 8 bases in between. The CDR3 extends over 14 amino acids. The full variable domain, in which reference TRBV9 and TRBJ2-5 provide the parts outside the CDR3, is DSGVTQTPKHLITATGQRVTLRCSPRSGDLSVYWYQQSLDQGLQFLIQYYNGEERAKGNILERFSAQQFPDLHSELNLSSLELGDSALYFCASSVAGDQETQYFGPGTRLLVL.